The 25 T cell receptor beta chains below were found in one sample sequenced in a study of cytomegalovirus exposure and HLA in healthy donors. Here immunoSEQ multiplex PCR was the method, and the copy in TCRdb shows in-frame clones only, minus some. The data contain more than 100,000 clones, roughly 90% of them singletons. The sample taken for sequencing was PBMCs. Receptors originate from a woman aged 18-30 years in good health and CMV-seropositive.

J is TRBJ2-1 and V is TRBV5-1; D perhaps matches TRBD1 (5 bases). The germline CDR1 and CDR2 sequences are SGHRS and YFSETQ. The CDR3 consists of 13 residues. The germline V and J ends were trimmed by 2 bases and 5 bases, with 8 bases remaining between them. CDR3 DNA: TGCGCCAGCAGCTTAACAGGTAACAATGAGCAGTTCTTC. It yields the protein CASSLTGNNEQFF.

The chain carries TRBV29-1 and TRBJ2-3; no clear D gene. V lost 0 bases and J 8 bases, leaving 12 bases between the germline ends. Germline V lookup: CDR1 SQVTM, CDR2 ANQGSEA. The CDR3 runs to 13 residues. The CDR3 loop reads CSVEDPPTGTQYF. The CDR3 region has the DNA TGCAGCGTTGAAGATCCTCCGACTGGTACGCAGTATTTT.

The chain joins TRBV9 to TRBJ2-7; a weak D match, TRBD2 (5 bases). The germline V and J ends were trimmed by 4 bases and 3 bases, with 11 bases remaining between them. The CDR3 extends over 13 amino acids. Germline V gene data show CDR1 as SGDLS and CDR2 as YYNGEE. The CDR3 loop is CASSTQLGYEQYF. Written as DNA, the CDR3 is TGTGCCAGCAGCACCCAACTAGGCTACGAGCAGTACTTC. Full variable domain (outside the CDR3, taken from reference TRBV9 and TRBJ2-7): DSGVTQTPKHLITATGQRVTLRCSPRSGDLSVYWYQQSLDQGLQFLIQYYNGEERAKGNILERFSAQQFPDLHSELNLSSLELGDSALYFCASSTQLGYEQYFGPGTRLTVT.

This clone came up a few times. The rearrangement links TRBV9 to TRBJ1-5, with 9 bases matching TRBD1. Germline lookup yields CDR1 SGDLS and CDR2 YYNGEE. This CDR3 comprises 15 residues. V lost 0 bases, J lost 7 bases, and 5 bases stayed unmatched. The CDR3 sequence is CASSVGTGVWQPQHF. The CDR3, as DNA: TGTGCCAGCAGCGTAGGGACAGGGGTTTGGCAGCCCCAGCATTTT.

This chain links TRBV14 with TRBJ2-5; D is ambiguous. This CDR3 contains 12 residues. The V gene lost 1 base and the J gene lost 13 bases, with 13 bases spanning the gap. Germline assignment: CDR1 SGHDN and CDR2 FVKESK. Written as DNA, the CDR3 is TGTGCCAGCAGCCAAGGACGCGACAAGAGGTACTTC. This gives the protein CASSQGRDKRYF.

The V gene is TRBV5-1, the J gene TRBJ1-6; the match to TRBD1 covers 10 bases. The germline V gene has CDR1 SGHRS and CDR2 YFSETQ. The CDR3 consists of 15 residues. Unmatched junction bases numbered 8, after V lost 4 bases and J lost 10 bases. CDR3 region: CASSLTGTGESPLHF. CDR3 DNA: TGCGCCAGCAGCCTCACCGGGACAGGGGAATCACCCCTCCACTTT.

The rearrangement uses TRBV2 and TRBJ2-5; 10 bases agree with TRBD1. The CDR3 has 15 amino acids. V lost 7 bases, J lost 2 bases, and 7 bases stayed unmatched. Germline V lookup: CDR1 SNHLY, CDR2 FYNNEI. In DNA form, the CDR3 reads TGTGCCAGCAACAAAGACAGGGGGCAACAAGAGACCCAGTACTTC. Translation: CASNKDRGQQETQYF. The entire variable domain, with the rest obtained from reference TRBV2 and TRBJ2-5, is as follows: EPEVTQTPSHQVTQMGQEVILRCVPISNHLYFYWYRQILGQKVEFLVSFYNNEISEKSEIFDDQFSVERPDGSNFTLKIRSTKLEDSAMYFCASNKDRGQQETQYFGPGTRLLVL.

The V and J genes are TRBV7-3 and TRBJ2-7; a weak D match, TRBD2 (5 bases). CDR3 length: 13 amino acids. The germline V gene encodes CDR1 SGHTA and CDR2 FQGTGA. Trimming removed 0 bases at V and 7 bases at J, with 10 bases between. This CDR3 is CASSLTGTGEQYF. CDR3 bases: TGTGCCAGCAGCTTAACCGGCACGGGGGAGCAGTACTTC.

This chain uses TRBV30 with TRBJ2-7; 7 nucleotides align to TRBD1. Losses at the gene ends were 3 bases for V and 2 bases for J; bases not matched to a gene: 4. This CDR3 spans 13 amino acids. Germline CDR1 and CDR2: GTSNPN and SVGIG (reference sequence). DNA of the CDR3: TGTGCCTGGAGCCGGGACAGTCCCTACGAGCAGTACTTC. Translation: CAWSRDSPYEQYF. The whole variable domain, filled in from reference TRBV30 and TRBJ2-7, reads SQTIHQWPATLVQPVGSPLSLECTVEGTSNPNLYWYRQAAGRGLQLLFYSVGIGQISSEVPQNLSASRPQDRQFILSSKKLLLSDSGFYLCAWSRDSPYEQYFGPGTRLTVT.

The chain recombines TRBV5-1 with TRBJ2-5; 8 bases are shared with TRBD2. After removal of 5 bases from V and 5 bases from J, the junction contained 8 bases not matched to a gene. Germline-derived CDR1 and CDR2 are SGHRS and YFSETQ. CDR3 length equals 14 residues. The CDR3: CASRVSGSGETQYF. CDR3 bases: TGCGCCAGCAGGGTGAGCGGGAGTGGCGAGACCCAGTACTTC. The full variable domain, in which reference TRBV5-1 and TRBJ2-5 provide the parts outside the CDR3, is KAGVTQTPRYLIKTRGQQVTLSCSPISGHRSVSWYQQTPGQGLQFLFEYFSETQRNKGNFPGRFSGRQFSNSRSEMNVSTLELGDSALYLCASRVSGSGETQYFGPGTRLLVL.

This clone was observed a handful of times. For the CDR3, the DNA is TGTGCCAGCAGCTTACCTCGGGGGAAGGCGGACACTGAAGCTTTCTTT. This encodes CASSLPRGKADTEAFF. The genes are TRBV7-9 and TRBJ1-1; D might be TRBD1 (5 bases). Trimming removed 2 bases from V and 3 bases from J, with 16 bases in between. This CDR3 is built from 16 residues. CDR1 is SEHNR and CDR2 is FQNEAQ in the germline V gene (reference sequence). Looking up the rest from reference TRBV7-9 and TRBJ1-1 gives the full variable domain: DTGVSQNPRHKITKRGQNVTFRCDPISEHNRLYWYRQTLGQGPEFLTYFQNEAQLEKSRLLSDRFSAERPKGSFSTLEIQRTEQGDSAMYLCASSLPRGKADTEAFFGQGTRLTVV.

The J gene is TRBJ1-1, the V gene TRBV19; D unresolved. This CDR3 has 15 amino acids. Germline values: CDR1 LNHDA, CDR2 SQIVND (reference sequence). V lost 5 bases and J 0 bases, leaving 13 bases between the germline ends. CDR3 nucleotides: TGTGCCAGTAGTCCAGGCGTTCTATTGAACACTGAAGCTTTCTTT. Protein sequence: CASSPGVLLNTEAFF.

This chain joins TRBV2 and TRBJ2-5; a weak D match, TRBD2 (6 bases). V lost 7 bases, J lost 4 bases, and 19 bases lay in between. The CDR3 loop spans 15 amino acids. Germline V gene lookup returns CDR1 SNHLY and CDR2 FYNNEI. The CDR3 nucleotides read TGTGCCAGCACTTTGGGACTCTCTTCGGTAGAGACCCAGTACTTC. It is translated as CASTLGLSSVETQYF.

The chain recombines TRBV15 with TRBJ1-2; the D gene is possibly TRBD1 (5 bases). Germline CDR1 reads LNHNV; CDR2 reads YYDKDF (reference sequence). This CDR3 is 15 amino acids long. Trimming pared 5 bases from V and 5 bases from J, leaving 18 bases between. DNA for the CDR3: TGTGCCACCAGCCCCCGGGGGAGACAGTCGTATGGCTACACCTTC. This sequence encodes CATSPRGRQSYGYTF.

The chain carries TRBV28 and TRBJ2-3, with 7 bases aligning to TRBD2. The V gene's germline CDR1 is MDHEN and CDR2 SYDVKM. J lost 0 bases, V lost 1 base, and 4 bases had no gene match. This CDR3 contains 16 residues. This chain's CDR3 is CASSLFWRGSTDTQYF. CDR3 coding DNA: TGTGCCAGCAGTTTATTCTGGCGGGGGAGCACAGATACGCAGTATTTT.

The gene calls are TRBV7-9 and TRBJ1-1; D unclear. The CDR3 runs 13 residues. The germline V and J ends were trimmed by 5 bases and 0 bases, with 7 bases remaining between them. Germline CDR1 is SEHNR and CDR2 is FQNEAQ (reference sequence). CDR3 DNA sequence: TGTGCCAGCAGCCCAAATTTGAACACTGAAGCTTTCTTT. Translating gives CASSPNLNTEAFF.

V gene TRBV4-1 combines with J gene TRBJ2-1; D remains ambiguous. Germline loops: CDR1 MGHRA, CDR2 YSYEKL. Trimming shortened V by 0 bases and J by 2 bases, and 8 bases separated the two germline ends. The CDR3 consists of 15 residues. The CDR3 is CASSQETQAYNEQFF. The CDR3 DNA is TGCGCCAGCAGCCAAGAAACACAAGCCTACAATGAGCAGTTCTTC.

This CDR3 is CASSRRTGGISDTQYF. The DNA for the CDR3 is TGTGCCAGCAGCAGACGGACAGGGGGCATTTCAGATACGCAGTATTTT. V is TRBV7-3 and J is TRBJ2-3, with 11 positions matching TRBD1. Germline trimming cut 5 bases from V and 4 bases from J; bases unmatched to any gene: 8. The CDR3 runs to 16 residues. In germline, CDR1 is SGHTA, CDR2 FQGTGA.

The CDR3 DNA sequence: TGTGCCATCAGTGCAGGAAACCAAGAGACCCAGTACTTC. Translation: CAISAGNQETQYF. J is TRBJ2-5 and V is TRBV10-3; D is ambiguous. Deletions cut 4 bases from V and 0 bases from J, with 6 bases between. This CDR3 region has 13 residues. The V gene's germline CDR1 is ENHRY and CDR2 SYGVKD.

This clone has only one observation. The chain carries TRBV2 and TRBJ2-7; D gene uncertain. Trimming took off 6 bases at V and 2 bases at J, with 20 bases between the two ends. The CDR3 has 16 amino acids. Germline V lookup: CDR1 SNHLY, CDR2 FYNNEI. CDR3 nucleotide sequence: TGTGCCAGCAGACCACGCTTCTACGATTCCGCCTACGAGCAGTACTTC. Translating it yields CASRPRFYDSAYEQYF.

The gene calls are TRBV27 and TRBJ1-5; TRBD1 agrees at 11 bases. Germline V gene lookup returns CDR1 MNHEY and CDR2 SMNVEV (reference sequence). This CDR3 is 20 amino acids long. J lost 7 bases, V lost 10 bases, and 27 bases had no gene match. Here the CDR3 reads CANPCRAEDRGRRFGQPQHF. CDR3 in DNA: TGTGCCAACCCCTGTAGGGCGGAGGACAGGGGGCGGAGGTTTGGGCAGCCCCAGCATTTT.

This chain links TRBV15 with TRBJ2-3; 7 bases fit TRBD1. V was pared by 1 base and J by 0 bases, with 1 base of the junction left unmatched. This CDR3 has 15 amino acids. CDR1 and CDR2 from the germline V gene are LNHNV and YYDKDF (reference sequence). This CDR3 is CATSRAGQSTDTQYF. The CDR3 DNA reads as TGTGCCACCAGCAGAGCGGGACAGAGCACAGATACGCAGTATTTT. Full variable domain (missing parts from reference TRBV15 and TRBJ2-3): DAMVIQNPRYQVTQFGKPVTLSCSQTLNHNVMYWYQQKSSQAPKLLFHYYDKDFNNEADTPDNFQSRRPNTSFCFLDIRSPGLGDTAMYLCATSRAGQSTDTQYFGPGTRLTVL.

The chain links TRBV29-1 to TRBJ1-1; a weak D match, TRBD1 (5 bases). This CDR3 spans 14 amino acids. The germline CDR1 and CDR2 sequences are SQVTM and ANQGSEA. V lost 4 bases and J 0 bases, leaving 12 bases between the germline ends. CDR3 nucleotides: TGCAGCGTTGCCAAGGGGCACATGAACACTGAAGCTTTCTTT. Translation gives CSVAKGHMNTEAFF.

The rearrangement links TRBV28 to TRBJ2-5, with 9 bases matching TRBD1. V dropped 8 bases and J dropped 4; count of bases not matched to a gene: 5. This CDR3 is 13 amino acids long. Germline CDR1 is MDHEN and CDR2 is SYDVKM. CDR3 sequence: CASRKQGAETQYF. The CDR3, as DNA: TGTGCCAGCCGAAAACAGGGGGCAGAGACCCAGTACTTC. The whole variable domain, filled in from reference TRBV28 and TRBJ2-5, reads DVKVTQSSRYLVKRTGEKVFLECVQDMDHENMFWYRQDPGLGLRLIYFSYDVKMKEKGDIPEGYSVSREKKERFSLILESASTNQTSMYLCASRKQGAETQYFGPGTRLLVL.

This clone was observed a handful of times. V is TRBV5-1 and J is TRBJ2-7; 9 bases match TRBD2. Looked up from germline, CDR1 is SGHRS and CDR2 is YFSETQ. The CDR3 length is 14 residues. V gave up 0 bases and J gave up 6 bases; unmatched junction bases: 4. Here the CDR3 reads CASSLVAGGTEQYF. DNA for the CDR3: TGCGCCAGCAGCTTGGTTGCGGGGGGGACCGAGCAGTACTTC.